This T cell receptor (beta chain) was recovered during a study of control samples from healthy donors and cancer patients. This CDR3 has 14 amino acids. CDR1 and CDR2 (germline): MNHEY, SVGAGI. V was pared by 4 bases and J by 2 bases, with 11 bases between. The method was immunoSEQ multiplex PCR; TCRdb's version includes in-frame clones alone and lacks a portion of them. The data show about 83,000 clones, about nine tenths seen once. This TCR was recovered from a man in his fifties or sixties in good health. What was sequenced was blood. The J gene is TRBJ1-1, the V gene TRBV6-5; D not certain. CDR3 coding DNA: TGTGCCAGCAGTTTTCAACGTGGTAACACTGAAGCTTTCTTT. Translated, it gives CASSFQRGNTEAFF.